This T cell receptor beta chain came from a study of T cells expressing NK-cell markers. Overall study: The authors derived TCR beta repertoires from sorted CD3+CD56+NKG2C+, CD3+CD56+NKG2C- and CD3+CD56-NKG2C+ T cells. Findings and limits, study-wide: Over 5 donors had dominant NKG2C+ clonotypes that comprised about 1.0-7.5% of their CD8+ T cells.

Regarding this clonotype: Its antigen is currently unknown.

One entry per CDR3 protein, without DNA, is what TCRdb gives after re-calling the 5' RACE reads. The sample table includes about 450,000 distinct CDR3 sequences. Germline loops: CDR1 MNHEY, CDR2 SMNVEV (reference sequence). The CDR3 is 16 amino acids. The specimen was blood T cells: a sorted CD56 or NKG2C T cell subset, CD4+ or CD8+ T cells, or bulk PBMC T cells (not recorded which). The origin of this receptor is a woman between 18 and 69 years old in good health. This rearrangement joins TRBV27 to TRBJ2-1; TCRdb's D gene call, TRBD2, goes unchecked for lack of DNA. The CDR3: CASSFGTSGQYNEQFF.